What follows are 10 T cell receptor beta chains derived from one specimen sequenced in a study of blood T cell repertoires in COVID-19. The data were produced by immunoSEQ multiplex PCR, yet TCRdb's version contains in-frame clones alone and is incomplete. The data contain about 49,000 clones, 65% to 90% of them seen just once; the ten biggest clones take up less than 3%. Input material: peripheral blood. The source of these receptors is a woman aged 60-75 years with acute or convalescent COVID-19.

The CDR3 DNA follows: TGCGCCAGCAGCCAAAGACTAGGGGATGCCGGGGAGCTGTTTTTT. Translated: CASSQRLGDAGELFF. This chain uses TRBV4-1 with TRBJ2-2; D may be TRBD2 (6 bases). V dropped 2 bases and J dropped 6 bases, with 13 bases sitting between them. The CDR3 sequence is 15 residues long. CDR1 is MGHRA, CDR2 YSYEKL, per germline.

The rearrangement uses TRBV30 and TRBJ1-2; D ambiguous. CDR3 size: 14 residues. CDR1 is GTSNPN, CDR2 SVGIG, per germline (reference sequence). V lost 1 base and J lost 4, with 13 bases in between. CDR3 residues: CAWSAISMIYGYTF. In DNA form, the CDR3 reads TGTGCCTGGAGTGCTATAAGTATGATCTATGGCTACACCTTC.

In its sample, this clone was seen once. The V and J genes are TRBV30 and TRBJ2-1; 7 bases line up with TRBD2. The CDR3 is 13 amino acids. From germline, CDR1 is GTSNPN and CDR2 SVGIG (reference sequence). CDR3 DNA: TGTGCTGCCGGGGGGAGCTCCTACAATGAGCAGTTCTTC. Its protein product is CAAGGSSYNEQFF.

The chain is built from TRBV24-1 and TRBJ1-4, with 11 bases fitting TRBD1. Unmatched junction bases numbered 13, after V lost 4 bases and J lost 10 bases. The CDR3 runs to 17 residues. Germline-derived CDR1 and CDR2 are KGHDR and SFDVKD. Written as DNA, the CDR3 is TGTGCCACCAGTGACGGACAGGGGGCAGGTTCTGAGGGAAAACTGTTTTTT. Translating gives CATSDGQGAGSEGKLFF.

The chain combines TRBV5-1 with TRBJ1-2, with 9 bases that match TRBD1. J lost 6 bases, V lost 1 base, and 4 bases had no gene match. The CDR3 totals 14 residues. Germline V gene data show CDR1 as SGHRS and CDR2 as YFSETQ. In DNA form, the CDR3 reads TGCGCCAGCAGCTTGAGTACAGGGGGCGATGGCTACACCTTC. This encodes CASSLSTGGDGYTF.

J is TRBJ2-5 and V is TRBV7-9; 9 nucleotides match TRBD1. The V gene's germline CDR1 is SEHNR and CDR2 FQNEAQ (reference sequence). The CDR3 totals 15 residues. V shed 5 bases and J 5 bases; nucleotides not matched to a gene: 9. The CDR3 DNA is TGTGCCAGCAGCCCACAACAGGGGGCTAGGGAGACCCAGTACTTC. It is translated as CASSPQQGARETQYF.

The chain carries TRBV6-5 and TRBJ2-1; perhaps TRBD2 as D (6 bases). V lost 2 bases to trimming and J lost 5 bases, with 16 bases between them. This CDR3 region has 16 residues. CDR1 and CDR2 from the germline V gene are MNHEY and SVGAGI. The CDR3 region has the DNA TGTGCCAGCAGTTACAAGTCCGCGGGAAGTCACAATGAGCAGTTCTTC. Its translation is CASSYKSAGSHNEQFF.

The chain combines TRBV27 with TRBJ2-5, with D perhaps TRBD2 (6 bases). V was pared by 5 bases and J by 2 bases, with 12 bases between. CDR1 and CDR2 (germline): MNHEY, SMNVEV (reference sequence). CDR3 length: 14 residues. CDR3 loop: CASSHGLLQETQYF. Written as DNA, the CDR3 is TGTGCCAGCAGTCACGGACTATTACAAGAGACCCAGTACTTC.

This clone has only a few counts. The V and J genes are TRBV11-1 and TRBJ2-3, with 13 bases fitting TRBD2. Trimming cost V 7 bases and J 3 bases; bases outside gene matches: 4. CDR3 length: 15 residues. Looked up from germline, CDR1 is SGHAT and CDR2 is FQDESV (reference sequence). This CDR3 is CASTTLAGGTDTQYF. For the CDR3, the DNA is TGTGCCAGCACGACACTAGCGGGAGGGACAGATACGCAGTATTTT.

A few counts support this clone. The chain joins TRBV12-3 or TRBV12-4 to TRBJ1-5, with a tentative D call TRBD1 (6 bases). The CDR3 loop spans 13 amino acids. V was cut by 6 bases and J by 6 bases, with 12 bases left in between. This CDR3 reads CASSLNRVQPQHF. In nucleotides, the CDR3 is TGTGCCAGCAGCCTCAACAGGGTTCAGCCCCAGCATTTT.